These 14 T cell receptor beta chains came from one sample sequenced in a study of shared T cell receptors in the human thymus listed by TCRdb under 2021. The method behind the library was the immunoSEQ multiplex PCR assay. In TCRdb, the immuneACCESS table is reduced to in-frame sequences with V and J assigned. These tables do not hold every clone; where another copy was compared, an unresolved V gene accounts for under half, and the others remain unexplained. Recorded for this sample are 700,000 or so clones; 75% to 90% of them occurred a single time. The ten most abundant clones make up under 0.012% of the sample. The same sample was also used in a study of human thymus T cells.

The material sequenced was thymocytes. The receptors stem from a girl less than two years old with a congenital heart defect. Donor details come from another sample of the same person, matched by shared clones.

The chain links TRBV19 to TRBJ2-3; 8 nucleotides agree with TRBD1. The CDR3 contains 18 residues. The germline V gene has CDR1 LNHDA and CDR2 SQIVND (reference sequence). The V gene end was trimmed by 7 bases and the J gene end by 0 bases; junction bases not matched to a gene: 15. CDR3 DNA sequence: TGTGCCAGTACCACAAGTCCAGGGGGCGCCGGAAGCACAGATACGCAGTATTTT. It specifies CASTTSPGGAGSTDTQYF.

In this sample, this clone turned up a few times. This rearrangement joins TRBV15 to TRBJ1-4; no definite D call. The CDR3 totals 14 residues. Germline lookup yields CDR1 LNHNV and CDR2 YYDKDF (reference sequence). V lost 0 bases, J lost 8 bases, and 10 bases lay in between. This CDR3 reads CATSRDGGGEKLFF. CDR3 DNA sequence: TGTGCCACCAGCAGAGATGGTGGAGGCGAAAAACTGTTTTTT.

The chain combines TRBV7-8 with TRBJ2-7; 9 bases line up with TRBD1. The CDR3 runs to 13 residues. Unmatched junction bases numbered 4, after V lost 5 bases and J lost 5 bases. Germline-derived CDR1 and CDR2 are SGHVS and FQNEAQ. CDR3 DNA sequence: TGTGCCAGCAGCCGGGACAGGGAGAACGAGCAGTACTTC. Its protein is CASSRDRENEQYF. Based on the CDR3 plus reference TRBV7-8 and TRBJ2-7, the full variable domain is GAGVSQSPRYKVAKRGQDVALRCDPISGHVSLFWYQQALGQGPEFLTYFQNEAQLDKSGLPSDRFFAERPEGSVSTLKIQRTQQEDSAVYLCASSRDRENEQYFGPGTRLTVT.

J is TRBJ2-1 and V is TRBV2, with 7 positions matching TRBD1. Germline V gene sequence: CDR1 SNHLY, CDR2 FYNNEI. The CDR3 has 17 residues. V dropped 6 bases and J dropped 4; count of bases not matched to a gene: 15. The CDR3 DNA sequence: TGTGCCAGCAGACTCCACCGACAGGGAGATACTTACAATGAGCAGTTCTTC. This codes for CASRLHRQGDTYNEQFF. Combining the CDR3 with reference TRBV2 and TRBJ2-1 gives the whole variable domain EPEVTQTPSHQVTQMGQEVILRCVPISNHLYFYWYRQILGQKVEFLVSFYNNEISEKSEIFDDQFSVERPDGSNFTLKIRSTKLEDSAMYFCASRLHRQGDTYNEQFFGPGTRLTVL.

This clone was seen a single time. The genes are TRBV25-1 and TRBJ1-1; D is possibly TRBD1 (6 bases). V lost 4 bases to trimming and J lost 1 base, with 22 bases between them. Germline CDR1 MGHDK, CDR2 SYGVNS. The CDR3 has 18 residues. The CDR3 region has the DNA TGTGCCAGCAGTGGGCCCTCTTGCAGGGGAATCTCGAACACTGAAGCTTTCTTT. Encoded protein: CASSGPSCRGISNTEAFF. Based on the CDR3 plus reference TRBV25-1 and TRBJ1-1, the full variable domain is EADIYQTPRYLVIGTGKKITLECSQTMGHDKMYWYQQDPGMELHLIHYSYGVNSTEKGDLSSESTVSRIRTEHFPLTLESARPSHTSQYLCASSGPSCRGISNTEAFFGQGTRLTVV.

The chain has TRBV4-1 and TRBJ1-2, with TRBD1 matching 7 bases. Germline V gene lookup returns CDR1 MGHRA and CDR2 YSYEKL. CDR3 length: 16 amino acids. After removal of 0 bases from V and 9 bases from J, the junction contained 13 bases not matched to a gene. As DNA, the CDR3 is TGCGCCAGCAGCCAAGACATGGGGGTCAGGGGGTATCGCTACACCTTC. Protein: CASSQDMGVRGYRYTF.

The chain carries TRBV5-1 and TRBJ1-1; maybe TRBD1 (5 bases). The CDR3 contains 14 residues. The V end lost 1 base, the J end lost 0 bases, and 7 bases lay between the germline ends. The V gene's germline CDR1 is SGHRS and CDR2 YFSETQ. CDR3: CASSLTTVNTEAFF. In DNA, the CDR3 is TGCGCCAGCAGCTTGACGACAGTGAACACTGAAGCTTTCTTT.

Here the CDR3 reads CASTLAGGGPGELFF. Here the CDR3 DNA reads TGTGCCAGCACCCTCGCTGGGGGCGGCCCCGGGGAGCTGTTTTTT. The chain has TRBV6-6 and TRBJ2-2; the D gene is possibly TRBD1 (6 bases). Trimming took 7 bases from V and 6 from J, leaving 18 bases between them. Germline V CDR1 and CDR2: MNHNY, SVGAGI (reference sequence). The CDR3 spans 15 residues.

The chain combines TRBV27 with TRBJ2-1; 7 bases are shared with TRBD1. Germline loops: CDR1 MNHEY, CDR2 SMNVEV (reference sequence). This CDR3 has 15 amino acids. Trimming at V came to 6 bases and at J to 6 bases, leaving 11 bases not matched to a gene. The CDR3 loop reads CASRPDRDGSNEQFF. The CDR3 DNA sequence: TGTGCCAGCAGACCCGACAGGGATGGTAGCAATGAGCAGTTCTTC.

This rearrangement joins TRBV5-6 to TRBJ2-2; D gene unclear. With 4 bases removed from V and 4 bases from J, the gap between germline ends came to 8 bases. The CDR3 runs 13 residues. Germline loops: CDR1 SGHDT, CDR2 YYEEEE. CDR3 coding DNA: TGTGCCAGCAGCCGTAGTGTCACCGGGGAGCTGTTTTTT. Amino acids: CASSRSVTGELFF.

V and J are TRBV5-1 and TRBJ2-4; 8 bases are shared with TRBD1. The CDR3 has 17 amino acids. The V segment lost 3 bases and the J segment 6 bases; nucleotides outside the gene matches: 14. Germline V gene data show CDR1 as SGHRS and CDR2 as YFSETQ. The CDR3 here is CASSSGYRGTRRNIQYF. In DNA, the CDR3 is TGCGCCAGCAGCTCTGGGTACAGGGGGACGCGGAGAAACATTCAGTACTTC. Filled out from reference TRBV5-1 and TRBJ2-4, the complete variable domain reads KAGVTQTPRYLIKTRGQQVTLSCSPISGHRSVSWYQQTPGQGLQFLFEYFSETQRNKGNFPGRFSGRQFSNSRSEMNVSTLELGDSALYLCASSSGYRGTRRNIQYFGAGTRLSVL.

This sequence joins TRBV30 and TRBJ1-4; 9 bases map to TRBD1. This CDR3 contains 16 residues. V dropped 2 bases and J dropped 9; count of bases not matched to a gene: 13. Germline-derived CDR1 and CDR2 are GTSNPN and SVGIG (reference sequence). For the CDR3, the DNA is TGTGCCTGGAGTCTTTTTGCCGGGACAGGGCGAAAAAAACTGTTTTTT. This codes for CAWSLFAGTGRKKLFF.

The genes are TRBV7-6 and TRBJ2-1, with D possibly TRBD1 on 6 matching bases. Germline values: CDR1 SGHVS, CDR2 FNYEAQ. Trimming removed 2 bases at V and 8 bases at J, with 13 bases between. There are 14 residues in the CDR3. Here the CDR3 DNA reads TGTGCCAGCAGCTTATATCGCAGGGGCTATGAGCAGTTCTTC. Its protein is CASSLYRRGYEQFF.

This clone has a single count. The chain links TRBV5-6 to TRBJ2-2; D remains ambiguous. Per germline, CDR1 SGHDT and CDR2 YYEEEE. The CDR3 loop spans 13 amino acids. With 6 bases removed from V and 7 bases from J, the gap between germline ends came to 13 bases. CDR3 loop: CASTITLIGELFF. Here the CDR3 DNA reads TGTGCCAGCACCATTACCCTAATCGGGGAGCTGTTTTTT.